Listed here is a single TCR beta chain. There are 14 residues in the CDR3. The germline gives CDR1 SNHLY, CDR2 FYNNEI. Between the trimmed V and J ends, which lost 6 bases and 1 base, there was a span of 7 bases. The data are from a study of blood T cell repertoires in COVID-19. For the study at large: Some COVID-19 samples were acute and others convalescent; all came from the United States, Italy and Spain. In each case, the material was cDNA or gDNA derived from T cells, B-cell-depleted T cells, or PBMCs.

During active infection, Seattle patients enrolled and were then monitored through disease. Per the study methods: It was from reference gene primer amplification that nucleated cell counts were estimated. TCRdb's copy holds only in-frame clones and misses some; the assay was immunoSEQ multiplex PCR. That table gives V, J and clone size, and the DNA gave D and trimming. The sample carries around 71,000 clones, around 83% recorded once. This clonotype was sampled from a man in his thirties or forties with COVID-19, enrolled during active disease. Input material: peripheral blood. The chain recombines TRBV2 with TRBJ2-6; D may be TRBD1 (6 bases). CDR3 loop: CASRQGSGANVLTF. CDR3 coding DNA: TGTGCCAGCAGACAGGGTTCTGGGGCCAACGTCCTGACTTTC.